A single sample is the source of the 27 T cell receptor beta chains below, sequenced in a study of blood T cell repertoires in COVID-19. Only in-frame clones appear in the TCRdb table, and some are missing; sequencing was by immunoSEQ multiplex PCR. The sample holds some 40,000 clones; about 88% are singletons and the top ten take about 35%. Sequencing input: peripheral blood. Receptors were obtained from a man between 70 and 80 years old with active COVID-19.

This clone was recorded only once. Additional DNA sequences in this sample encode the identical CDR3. CDR3 nucleotide sequence: TGTGCCAGCAGTTCTCCCCTACAGGGGGTCAATCAGCCCCAGCATTTT. Translation gives CASSSPLQGVNQPQHF. The chain employs TRBV28 and TRBJ1-5; TRBD1 agrees at 8 bases. V lost 4 bases to trimming and J lost 3 bases; unmatched junction nucleotides: 8. The CDR3 has 16 residues. From germline, CDR1 is MDHEN and CDR2 SYDVKM. The variable domain in full, with the rest retrieved from reference TRBV28 and TRBJ1-5, is DVKVTQSSRYLVKRTGEKVFLECVQDMDHENMFWYRQDPGLGLRLIYFSYDVKMKEKGDIPEGYSVSREKKERFSLILESASTNQTSMYLCASSSPLQGVNQPQHFGDGTRLSIL.

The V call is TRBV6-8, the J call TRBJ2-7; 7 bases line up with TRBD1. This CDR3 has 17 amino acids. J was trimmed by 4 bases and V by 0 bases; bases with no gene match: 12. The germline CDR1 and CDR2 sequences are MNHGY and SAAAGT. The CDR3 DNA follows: TGTGCCAGCAGTTACTCCTCACAGGGGCGCCATAAATACGAGCAGTACTTC. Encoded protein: CASSYSSQGRHKYEQYF.

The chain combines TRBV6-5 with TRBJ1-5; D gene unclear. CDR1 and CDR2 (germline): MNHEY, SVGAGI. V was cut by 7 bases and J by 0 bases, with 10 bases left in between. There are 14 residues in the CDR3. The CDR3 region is CASNGLYSNQPQHF. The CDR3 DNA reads TGTGCCAGCAACGGACTTTATAGCAATCAGCCCCAGCATTTT.

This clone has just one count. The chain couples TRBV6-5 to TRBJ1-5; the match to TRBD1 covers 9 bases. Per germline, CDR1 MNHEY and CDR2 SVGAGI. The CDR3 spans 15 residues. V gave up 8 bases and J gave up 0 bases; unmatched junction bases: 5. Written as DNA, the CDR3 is TGTGCCAGCTCCTACAGGGGGCATAGCAATCAGCCCCAGCATTTT. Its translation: CASSYRGHSNQPQHF.

This CDR3 is CASSEEQGNTEAFF. In DNA, the CDR3 is TGTGCCAGCAGTGAGGAACAGGGGAACACTGAAGCTTTCTTT. The chain joins TRBV2 to TRBJ1-1; a possible D gene is TRBD1 (6 bases). Germline CDR1 and CDR2: SNHLY and FYNNEI. This CDR3 spans 14 amino acids. V was pared by 3 bases and J by 1 base, with 9 bases between.

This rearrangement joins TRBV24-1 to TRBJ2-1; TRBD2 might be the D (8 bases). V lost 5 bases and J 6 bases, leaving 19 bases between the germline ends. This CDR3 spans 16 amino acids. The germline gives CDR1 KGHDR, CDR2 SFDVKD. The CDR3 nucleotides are TGTGCCACCAGTGCCCTCGGGACTAGGGGGCCCAATGAGCAGTTCTTC. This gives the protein CATSALGTRGPNEQFF.

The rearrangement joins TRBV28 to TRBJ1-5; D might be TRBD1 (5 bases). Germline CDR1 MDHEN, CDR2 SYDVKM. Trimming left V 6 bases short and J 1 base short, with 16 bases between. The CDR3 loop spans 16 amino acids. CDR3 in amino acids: CASRLPDTSSNQPQHF. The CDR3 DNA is TGTGCCAGCAGACTACCGGACACCTCGAGCAATCAGCCCCAGCATTTT.

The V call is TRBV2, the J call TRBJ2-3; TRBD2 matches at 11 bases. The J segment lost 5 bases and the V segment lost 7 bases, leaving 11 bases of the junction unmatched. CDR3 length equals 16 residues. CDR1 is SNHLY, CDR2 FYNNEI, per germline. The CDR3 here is CASTGVTSGDVDTQYF. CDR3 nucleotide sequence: TGTGCCAGCACCGGTGTGACTAGCGGGGATGTAGATACGCAGTATTTT.

The CDR3 DNA reads TGTGCCAGCAGTTACAACTCAGGGGGTGCAACTAATGAAAAACTGTTTTTT. Protein: CASSYNSGGATNEKLFF. The V gene is TRBV6-2 or TRBV6-3, the J gene TRBJ1-4, with TRBD1 identical over 7 bases. CDR3 size: 17 residues. Germline V CDR1 and CDR2: MNHEY, SVGEGT. The J segment lost 0 bases and the V segment lost 2 bases, leaving 6 bases of the junction unmatched.

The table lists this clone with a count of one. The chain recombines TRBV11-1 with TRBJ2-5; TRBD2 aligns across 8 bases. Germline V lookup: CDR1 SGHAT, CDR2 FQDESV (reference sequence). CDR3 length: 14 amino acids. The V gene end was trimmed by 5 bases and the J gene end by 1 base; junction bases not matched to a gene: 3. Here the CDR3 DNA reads TGTGCCAGCAGCCCCGGGGGGGTCCAAGAGACCCAGTACTTC. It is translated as CASSPGGVQETQYF.

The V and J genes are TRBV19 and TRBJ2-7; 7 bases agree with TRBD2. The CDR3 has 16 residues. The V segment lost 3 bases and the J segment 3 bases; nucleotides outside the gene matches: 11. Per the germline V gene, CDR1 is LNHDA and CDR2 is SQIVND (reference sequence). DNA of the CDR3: TGTGCCAGTAGTATGTTCCAGCGGGGTCCTCTCTACGAGCAGTACTTC. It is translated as CASSMFQRGPLYEQYF.

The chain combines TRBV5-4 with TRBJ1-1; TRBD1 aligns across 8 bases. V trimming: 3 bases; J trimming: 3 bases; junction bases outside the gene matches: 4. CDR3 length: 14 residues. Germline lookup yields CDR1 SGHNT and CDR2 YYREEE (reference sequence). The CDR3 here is CASSYRQGHTEAFF. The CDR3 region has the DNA TGTGCCAGCAGCTACCGACAGGGGCACACTGAAGCTTTCTTT. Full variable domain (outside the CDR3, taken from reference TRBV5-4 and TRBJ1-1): ETGVTQSPTHLIKTRGQQVTLRCSSQSGHNTVSWYQQALGQGPQFIFQYYREEENGRGNFPPRFSGLQFPNYSSELNVNALELDDSALYLCASSYRQGHTEAFFGQGTRLTVV.

The CDR3 loop is CASSYRGPQPQHF. CDR3 sequence (DNA): TGTGCCAGCAGTTACAGGGGGCCTCAGCCCCAGCATTTT. V usage is TRBV28 and J usage is TRBJ1-5, with 9 bases identical to TRBD1. This CDR3 spans 13 amino acids. The germline gives CDR1 MDHEN, CDR2 SYDVKM. J was trimmed by 6 bases and V by 4 bases; bases with no gene match: 1.

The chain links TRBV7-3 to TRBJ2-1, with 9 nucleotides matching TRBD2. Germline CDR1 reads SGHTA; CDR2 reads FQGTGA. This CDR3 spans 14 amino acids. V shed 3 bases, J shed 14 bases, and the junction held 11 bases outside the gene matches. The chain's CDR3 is CASSFPGSREGKFF. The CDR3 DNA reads TGTGCCAGCAGCTTCCCGGGTTCGCGGGAGGGCAAGTTCTTC.

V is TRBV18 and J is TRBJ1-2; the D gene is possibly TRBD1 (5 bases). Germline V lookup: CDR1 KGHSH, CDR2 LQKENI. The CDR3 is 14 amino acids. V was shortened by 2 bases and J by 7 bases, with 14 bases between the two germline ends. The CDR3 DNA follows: TGTGCCAGCTCACCAGACAGATCCCATAGTGGCTACACCTTC. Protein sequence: CASSPDRSHSGYTF.

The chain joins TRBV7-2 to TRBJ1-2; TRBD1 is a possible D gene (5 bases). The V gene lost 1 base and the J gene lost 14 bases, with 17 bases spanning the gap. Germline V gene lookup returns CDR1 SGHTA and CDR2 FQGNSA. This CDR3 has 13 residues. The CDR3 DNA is TGTGCCAGCAGCTTAGGGGCGAGCAGGGTATTTACCTTC. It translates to CASSLGASRVFTF.

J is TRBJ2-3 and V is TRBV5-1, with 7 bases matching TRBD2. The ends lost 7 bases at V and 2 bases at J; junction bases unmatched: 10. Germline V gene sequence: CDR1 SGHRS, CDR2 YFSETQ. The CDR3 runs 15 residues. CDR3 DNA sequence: TGCGCCAGCGCACGGGCGGGGGTAAACACAGATACGCAGTATTTT. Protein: CASARAGVNTDTQYF.

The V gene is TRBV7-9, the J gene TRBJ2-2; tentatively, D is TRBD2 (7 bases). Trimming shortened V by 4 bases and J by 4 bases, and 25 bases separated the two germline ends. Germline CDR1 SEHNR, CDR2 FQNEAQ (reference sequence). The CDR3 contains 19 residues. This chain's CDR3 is CASSSYRPAGAGFTGELFF. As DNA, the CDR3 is TGTGCCAGCAGCTCCTATCGGCCTGCGGGGGCGGGGTTCACCGGGGAGCTGTTTTTT.

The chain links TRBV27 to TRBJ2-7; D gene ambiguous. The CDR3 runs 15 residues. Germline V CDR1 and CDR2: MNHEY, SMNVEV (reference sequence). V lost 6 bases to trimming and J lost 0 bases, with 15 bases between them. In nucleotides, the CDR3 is TGTGCCAGCAGCCCTGGAGAGAATCCCTCCTACGAGCAGTACTTC. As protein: CASSPGENPSYEQYF.

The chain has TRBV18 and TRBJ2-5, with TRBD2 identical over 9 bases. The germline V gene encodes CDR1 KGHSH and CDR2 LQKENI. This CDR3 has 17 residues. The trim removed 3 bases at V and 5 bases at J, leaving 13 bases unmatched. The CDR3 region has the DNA TGTGCCAGCTCACCTCTACGCGGGGGGGCCCAGGGGGAGACCCAGTACTTC. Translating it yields CASSPLRGGAQGETQYF.

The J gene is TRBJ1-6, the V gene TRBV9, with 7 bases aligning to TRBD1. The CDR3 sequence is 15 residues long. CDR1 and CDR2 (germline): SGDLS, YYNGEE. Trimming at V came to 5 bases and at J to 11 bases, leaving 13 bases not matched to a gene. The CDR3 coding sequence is TGTGCCAGCAGTGATACGACAGGGATTGGAGCACCCCTCCACTTT. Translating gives CASSDTTGIGAPLHF.

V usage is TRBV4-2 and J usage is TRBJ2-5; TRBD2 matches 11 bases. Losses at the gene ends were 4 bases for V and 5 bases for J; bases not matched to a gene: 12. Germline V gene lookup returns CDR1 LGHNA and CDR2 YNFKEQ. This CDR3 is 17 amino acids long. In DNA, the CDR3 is TGTGCCAGCAGCCCGACTAGCGGGGCCATGGTCGGGGAGACCCAGTACTTC. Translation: CASSPTSGAMVGETQYF.

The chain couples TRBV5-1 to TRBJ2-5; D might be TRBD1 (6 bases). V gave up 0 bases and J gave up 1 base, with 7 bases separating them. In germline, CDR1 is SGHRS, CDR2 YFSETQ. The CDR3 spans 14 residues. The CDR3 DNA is TGCGCCAGCAGCTTGGGACAGGCCCAAGAGACCCAGTACTTC. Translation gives CASSLGQAQETQYF.

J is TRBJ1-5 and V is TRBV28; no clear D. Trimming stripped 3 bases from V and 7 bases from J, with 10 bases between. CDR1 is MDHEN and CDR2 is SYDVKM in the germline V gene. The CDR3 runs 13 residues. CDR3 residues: CASSFPSGQPQHF. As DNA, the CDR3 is TGTGCCAGCAGTTTTCCCTCAGGCCAGCCCCAGCATTTT. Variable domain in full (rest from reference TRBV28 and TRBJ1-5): DVKVTQSSRYLVKRTGEKVFLECVQDMDHENMFWYRQDPGLGLRLIYFSYDVKMKEKGDIPEGYSVSREKKERFSLILESASTNQTSMYLCASSFPSGQPQHFGDGTRLSIL.

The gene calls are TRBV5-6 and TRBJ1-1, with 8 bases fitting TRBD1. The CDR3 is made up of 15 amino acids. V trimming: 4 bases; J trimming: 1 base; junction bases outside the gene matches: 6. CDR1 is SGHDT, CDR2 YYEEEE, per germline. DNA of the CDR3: TGTGCCAGCAGCCACGCCGGGACAGGGAACACTGAAGCTTTCTTT. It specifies CASSHAGTGNTEAFF.

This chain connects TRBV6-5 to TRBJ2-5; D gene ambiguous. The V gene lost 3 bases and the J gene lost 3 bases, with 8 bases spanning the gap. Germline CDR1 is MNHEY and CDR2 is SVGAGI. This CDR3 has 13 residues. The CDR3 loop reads CASSYNRKETQYF. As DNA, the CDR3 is TGTGCCAGCAGTTATAACAGAAAAGAGACCCAGTACTTC.

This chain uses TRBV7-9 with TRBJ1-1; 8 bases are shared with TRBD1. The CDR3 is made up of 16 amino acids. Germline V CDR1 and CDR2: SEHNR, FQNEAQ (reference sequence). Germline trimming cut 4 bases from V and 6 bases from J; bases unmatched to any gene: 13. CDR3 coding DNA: TGTGCCAGCAGCTACCACCCGACAGGGGAGAGGGCTGAAGCTTTCTTT. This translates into CASSYHPTGERAEAFF. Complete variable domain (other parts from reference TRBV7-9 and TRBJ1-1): DTGVSQNPRHKITKRGQNVTFRCDPISEHNRLYWYRQTLGQGPEFLTYFQNEAQLEKSRLLSDRFSAERPKGSFSTLEIQRTEQGDSAMYLCASSYHPTGERAEAFFGQGTRLTVV.